These T cell receptor beta chains were read from a single sample in a study of T cell responses to AZD1222 COVID-19 vaccine. Assay used: immunoSEQ multiplex PCR; TCRdb lists only in-frame clones, some missing. This sample has about 160,000 clones, with roughly 90% found just once. Specimen: peripheral blood, collected 28 days after the second AZD1222 dose. These TCRs come from an adult who received the AZD1222 COVID-19 vaccine. The conserved cysteine and the conserved F or W are not part of the CDR3 here. The D gene is left open where the match is weak.

cdr3_length	d_call	j_call	v_call	cdr3_aa
12	-	TRBJ2-5	TRBV27	ASSFPGDQETQY
16	TRBD2	TRBJ2-1	TRBV10-2	ASSESAFGLAGSNEQF
14	-	TRBJ1-1	TRBV12-5	ASGLVIGHRMTSAF
13	TRBD2	TRBJ2-3	TRBV11-2	ASSFRGRREDTQY
12	-	TRBJ1-1	TRBV28	ASTRSQGATEAF
13	-	TRBJ1-5	TRBV6-2/TRBV6-3	ASSHPSGANQPQH
12	TRBD1	TRBJ2-1	TRBV7-2	ASSLNRGLNEQF
10	-	TRBJ1-2	TRBV10-3	AISGGLVGYT
11	-	TRBJ1-6	TRBV27	ASSLEEDSPLH
11	TRBD1	TRBJ1-1	TRBV28	ASIPGGRREAF
9	-	TRBJ1-1	TRBV10-3	AIAWGTEAF
12	-	TRBJ1-4	TRBV4-2	ASSQHGTNEKLF
15	TRBD2	TRBJ2-3	TRBV19	ASSTLAGLASTDTQY
11	-	TRBJ2-3	TRBV4-1	ASSRIAPDTQY
11	-	TRBJ2-7	TRBV6-5	ASSYREDYEQY
13	-	TRBJ1-6	TRBV3-1/TRBV3-2	ASSQDWGHNSPLH